The present TCR beta chain was sequenced within a study of blood T cells in healthy people across ages. Using a J-beta primer mix together with a sample-barcoded 5' primer, a second PCR was run for about 6 to 12 cycles. TCRdb recomputed calls from the 5' RACE reads with MiXCR, one row per CDR3 protein. The sample contains roughly 2 million distinct CDR3 sequences, less than 50% of which appear only once. Germline V CDR1 and CDR2: SGHRS, YFSETQ. This CDR3 is built from 15 residues. V was pared by 5 bases and J by 11 bases, with 25 bases between. This receptor was identified in a woman in her thirties or forties in good health. This rearrangement joins TRBV5-1 to TRBJ2-5; possibly TRBD1 or TRBD2 for D (5 bases each). The material sequenced was blood. In DNA form, the CDR3 reads TGCGCCAGCAGATGGGACCTGGACTCCTACAATGAGCAGTACTTC. This codes for CASRWDLDSYNEQYF.